This TCR beta chain was identified during a study of blood T cell repertoires in COVID-19. As for the study in general: There were acute and convalescent COVID-19 samples, and they came from the United States, Italy and Spain. The analysed material was cDNA or gDNA that came from T cells, B-cell-depleted T cells, or PBMCs.

V gave up 3 bases and J gave up 1 base, with 6 bases separating them. The CDR3 covers 13 residues. Germline assignment: CDR1 SGHNT and CDR2 YENEEA. Clones were read by immunoSEQ multiplex PCR, and TCRdb kept only the in-frame ones, dropping some. The data show over 120,000 clones, with roughly four fifths seen just once and more than 8.5% held by the top ten. The TCR was taken from a man aged 45-60 years who had recovered from COVID-19. Sequencing used PBMCs or T cells enriched from blood (not recorded which). This sequence joins TRBV11-3 and TRBJ1-1; D might be TRBD1 (5 bases). CDR3 sequence (DNA): TGTGCCAGCAGCTTGGGGCGGAACACTGAAGCTTTCTTT. Amino acids: CASSLGRNTEAFF.